This is a list of T cell receptor beta chains from one sample in a study of blood T cell repertoires in COVID-19. The method was immunoSEQ multiplex PCR; TCRdb's version includes in-frame clones alone and lacks a portion of them. The table records approximately 300,000 clones, roughly 86% of them present only once. Sequencing input: peripheral blood. The origin of the receptors is a woman in her forties or fifties with acute or convalescent COVID-19. Both conserved end residues are part of each CDR3. D genes are given only for firm matches. Size tells how often a clone was seen (once, few, many) or the class of an expanded clone, and some rows leave it out.

J: TRBJ2-3
V: TRBV6-2/TRBV6-3
size: NA
D: NA
DNA: TGTGCCAGCAGTTACTACTTTAGCACAGATACGCAGTATTTT
CDR3: CASSYYFSTDTQYF

J: TRBJ2-7
V: TRBV24-1
size: once
D: NA
DNA: TGTGCCACCAGTTCCGCCGGGACAAGCTCCTACGAGCAGTACTTC
CDR3: CATSSAGTSSYEQYF

J: TRBJ1-1
V: TRBV6-6
size: NA
D: TRBD1
DNA: TGTGCCAGCAGGAAAGGACAGGTTTTCACTGAAGCTTTCTTT
CDR3: CASRKGQVFTEAFF

J: TRBJ1-1
V: TRBV4-3
size: few
D: NA
DNA: TGCGCCAGCAGCCAAGATTTAGGGGACACTGAAGCTTTCTTT
CDR3: CASSQDLGDTEAFF

J: TRBJ1-4
V: TRBV4-1
size: NA
D: TRBD1
DNA: TGCGCCAGCAGCCAGCGGGACAGGGTGGAAAAACTGTTTTTT
CDR3: CASSQRDRVEKLFF

J: TRBJ1-3
V: TRBV3-1/TRBV3-2
size: NA
D: TRBD1
DNA: TGTGCCAGCAGCCGAACAGGGGACGGAAACACCATATATTTT
CDR3: CASSRTGDGNTIYF

J: TRBJ1-1
V: TRBV29-1
size: NA
D: TRBD1
DNA: TGCAGCGTTAAAAGATTTGGCGGGACAGGGGCCGGAATGAACACTGAAGCTTTCTTT
CDR3: CSVKRFGGTGAGMNTEAFF

J: TRBJ2-7
V: TRBV7-9
size: NA
D: TRBD2
DNA: TGTGCCAGCAGCACCCAACTAGCGGGATCCTACGAGCAGTACTTC
CDR3: CASSTQLAGSYEQYF

J: TRBJ2-7
V: TRBV6-5
size: NA
D: TRBD1
DNA: TGTGCCAGCAGGCGAGCGGACAGGGGGCCCTACGAGCAGTACTTC
CDR3: CASRRADRGPYEQYF

J: TRBJ2-1
V: TRBV6-1
size: NA
D: TRBD1
DNA: TGTGCCAGCAGTGACCACTTGCGGGACAGGGGGCGGAATGAGCAGTTCTTC
CDR3: CASSDHLRDRGRNEQFF

J: TRBJ1-2
V: TRBV21-1
size: few
D: NA
DNA: TGTGCCAGCAGCAAAGCGCGGGGGTCCAACTATGGCTACACCTTC
CDR3: CASSKARGSNYGYTF

J: TRBJ2-3
V: TRBV6-6
size: NA
D: TRBD2
DNA: TGTGCCAGCAGTCTGGCAAGCGGGAGGGGGAGCACAGATACGCAGTATTTT
CDR3: CASSLASGRGSTDTQYF

J: TRBJ2-7
V: TRBV2
size: NA
D: TRBD1
DNA: TGTGCCAGCACCACCGAGGGGGCCTCCTACGAGCAGTACTTC
CDR3: CASTTEGASYEQYF

J: TRBJ2-1
V: TRBV19
size: many
D: NA
DNA: TGTGCCAGTAAAGGGGCGGTTCAAACCAATGAGCAGTTCTTC
CDR3: CASKGAVQTNEQFF

J: TRBJ1-1
V: TRBV6-5
size: NA
D: NA
DNA: TGTGCCAGCAGTTACCAAAGGACAGCTAGGGCTTTCTTT
CDR3: CASSYQRTARAFF

J: TRBJ2-5
V: TRBV9
size: NA
D: TRBD1
DNA: TGTGCCAGCAGCCTGATGACAGGGGAAGAGACCCAGTACTTC
CDR3: CASSLMTGEETQYF

J: TRBJ2-6
V: TRBV27
size: NA
D: NA
DNA: TGTGCCAGCATGCGGGAACCTGGCTCTGGGGCCAACGTCCTGACTTTC
CDR3: CASMREPGSGANVLTF

J: TRBJ1-4
V: TRBV2
size: NA
D: NA
DNA: TGTGCCAGCAGTCTATACAGGAAGGAAAAACTGTTTTTT
CDR3: CASSLYRKEKLFF

J: TRBJ1-4
V: TRBV20-1
size: NA
D: NA
DNA: TGCAGTGCTAGTCCCGGTGCAACTAATGAAAAACTGTTTTTT
CDR3: CSASPGATNEKLFF

J: TRBJ1-4
V: TRBV10-3
size: NA
D: NA
DNA: TGTGCCATCAGCGGGACAACCAATAATGAAAAACTGTTTTTT
CDR3: CAISGTTNNEKLFF

J: TRBJ1-4
V: TRBV3-1/TRBV3-2
size: NA
D: NA
DNA: TGTGCCAGCAGCCAAGATGACGGGGGGATTAATGAAAAACTGTTTTTT
CDR3: CASSQDDGGINEKLFF

J: TRBJ2-7
V: TRBV24-1
size: NA
D: NA
DNA: TGTGCCACCAGTGACCGGGACACCCAGCCCCAGAAAACCTACGAGCAGTACTTC
CDR3: CATSDRDTQPQKTYEQYF

J: TRBJ2-1
V: TRBV30
size: NA
D: TRBD2
DNA: TGTGCCTGGAGTGTACGGGGCAGCGGGGGCGATGAGCAGTTCTTC
CDR3: CAWSVRGSGGDEQFF

J: TRBJ1-1
V: TRBV11-1
size: few
D: TRBD1
DNA: TGTGCCAGCAGCGTCTACAGGGGAGGCACTGAAGCTTTCTTT
CDR3: CASSVYRGGTEAFF

J: TRBJ1-2
V: TRBV7-2
size: NA
D: NA
DNA: TGTGCCAGCAGCTATACAGCCAACTATGGCTACACCTTC
CDR3: CASSYTANYGYTF

J: TRBJ1-4
V: TRBV5-1
size: once
D: NA
DNA: TGCGCCAGCAGCTTGGATCCAGGGAGGGAAAAACTGTTTTTT
CDR3: CASSLDPGREKLFF

J: TRBJ2-1
V: TRBV28
size: NA
D: TRBD2
DNA: TGTGCCAGCAGCTTGACTAGCGGGAGGTTTAACCCCTACAATGAGCAGTTCTTC
CDR3: CASSLTSGRFNPYNEQFF

J: TRBJ2-7
V: TRBV5-1
size: once
D: NA
DNA: TGCGCCAGCAGCTTGCTAGGCAGGGGTTTTATTCGCTCCTACGAGCAGTACTTC
CDR3: CASSLLGRGFIRSYEQYF

J: TRBJ2-1
V: TRBV3-1/TRBV3-2
size: NA
D: TRBD2
DNA: TGTGCCAGCAGCCCCCGGACTAGCGGGAGTGGTGAGCAGTTCTTC
CDR3: CASSPRTSGSGEQFF

J: TRBJ1-1
V: TRBV19
size: NA
D: NA
DNA: TGTGCCAGTATCACGGACTCAGCCATGAACACTGAAGCTTTCTTT
CDR3: CASITDSAMNTEAFF

J: TRBJ2-7
V: TRBV30
size: once
D: TRBD2
DNA: TGTGCCTGGACTGCGGGAGAGTCCTACGAGCAGTACTTC
CDR3: CAWTAGESYEQYF

J: TRBJ1-5
V: TRBV9
size: NA
D: TRBD1
DNA: TGTGCCAGCAGCCCGCGACAGGGGTTGCAGCCCCAGCATTTT
CDR3: CASSPRQGLQPQHF

J: TRBJ2-1
V: TRBV11-3
size: NA
D: NA
DNA: TGTGCCAGCAGCGGCCAGGGACAATACGGTAGGAATGAGCAGTTCTTC
CDR3: CASSGQGQYGRNEQFF

J: TRBJ2-5
V: TRBV4-2
size: NA
D: TRBD1
DNA: TGTGCCAGCAGCACAAGGACAGGGGGCGAGACCCAGTACTTC
CDR3: CASSTRTGGETQYF

J: TRBJ1-5
V: TRBV18
size: NA
D: NA
DNA: TGTGCCAGCTCAACAGGGTCGAATCAGCCCCAGCATTTT
CDR3: CASSTGSNQPQHF